This T cell receptor beta chain was documented in a study of blood T cell repertoires in COVID-19. Study details: Italy, Spain and the United States were the sources of the convalescent and acute COVID-19 samples. PBMCs, B-cell-depleted T cells, or T cells were the source of the cDNA or gDNA that made up the material.

Details on this clone: One end of the junction does not line up with germline, which may come from a read error.

The CDR3 is 12 amino acids. CDR1 is SGHVS and CDR2 is FQNEAQ in the germline V gene. Authors' processing steps: Reference gene primers were amplified, and this amplification served to estimate nucleated cell counts. Clones were sequenced by immunoSEQ multiplex PCR, and TCRdb holds only the in-frame ones, with some missing. The V and J calls and clone size are taken from that table; D and trimming were inferred from the DNA. The sample lists around 300,000 clones, around 86% occurring once. The sample comprised peripheral blood. This sequence joins TRBV7-8 and TRBJ2-7; TRBD1 matches at 10 bases. The sequence was collected from a middle-aged woman who had recovered from COVID-19. The CDR3 is CASSKTAGTGVF. The DNA of the CDR3 is TGTGCCAGCAGCAAGACGGCCGGGACAGGGGTCTTC. The full variable domain, in which reference TRBV7-8 and TRBJ2-7 provide the parts outside the CDR3, is GAGVSQSPRYKVAKRGQDVALRCDPISGHVSLFWYQQALGQGPEFLTYFQNEAQLDKSGLPSDRFFAERPEGSVSTLKIQRTQQEDSAVYLCASSKTAGTGVFGPGTRLTVT.